This T cell receptor (beta chain) was captured by sequencing in a study of technical replicates of blood from several donors. V gave up 5 bases and J gave up 3 bases, with 17 bases separating them. CDR1 SGHTA and CDR2 FQGNSA come from the germline V gene. The CDR3 covers 15 residues. The protocol was immunoSEQ multiplex PCR, while the TCRdb copy is restricted to in-frame clones and leaves out a portion. The sample lists about 74,000 clones, around 95% occurring once. The source is a human donor in good health. Material for sequencing was T cells isolated from PBMCs. The chain employs TRBV7-2 and TRBJ2-7, with D possibly TRBD2 on 7 matching bases. CDR3 residues: CASSPPGGGLYEQYF. The DNA for the CDR3 is TGTGCCAGCAGCCCTCCCGGCGGGGGCCTCTACGAGCAGTACTTC.